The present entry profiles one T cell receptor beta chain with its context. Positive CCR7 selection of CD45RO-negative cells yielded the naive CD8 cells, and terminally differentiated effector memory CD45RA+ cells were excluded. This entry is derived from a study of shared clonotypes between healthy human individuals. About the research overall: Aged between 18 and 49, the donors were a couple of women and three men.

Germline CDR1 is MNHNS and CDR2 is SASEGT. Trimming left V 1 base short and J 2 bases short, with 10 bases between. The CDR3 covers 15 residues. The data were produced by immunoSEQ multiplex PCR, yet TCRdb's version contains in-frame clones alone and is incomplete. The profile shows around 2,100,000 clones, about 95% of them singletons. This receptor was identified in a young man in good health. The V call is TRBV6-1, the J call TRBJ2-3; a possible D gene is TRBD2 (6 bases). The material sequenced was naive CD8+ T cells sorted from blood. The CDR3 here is CASSEGDFNTDTQYF. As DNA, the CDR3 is TGTGCCAGCAGTGAAGGGGACTTCAACACAGATACGCAGTATTTT.